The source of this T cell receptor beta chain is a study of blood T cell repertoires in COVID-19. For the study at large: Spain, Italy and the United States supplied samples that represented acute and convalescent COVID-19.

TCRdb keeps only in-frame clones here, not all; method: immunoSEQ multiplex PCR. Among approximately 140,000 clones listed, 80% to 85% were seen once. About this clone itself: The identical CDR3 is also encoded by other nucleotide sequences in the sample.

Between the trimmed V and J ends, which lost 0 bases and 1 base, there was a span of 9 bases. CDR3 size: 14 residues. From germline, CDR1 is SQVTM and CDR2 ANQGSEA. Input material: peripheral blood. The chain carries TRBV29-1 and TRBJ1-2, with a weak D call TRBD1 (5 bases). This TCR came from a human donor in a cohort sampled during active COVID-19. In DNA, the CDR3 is TGCAGCGTTGAAGATAGGGGAAATAACTATGGCTACACCTTC. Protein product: CSVEDRGNNYGYTF.